This T cell receptor (beta chain) was identified during a study of CD8+CD57+ T cells in acquired aplastic anemia. The length of the CDR3 is 15 residues. The V segment lost 0 bases and the J segment 0 bases; nucleotides outside the gene matches: 1. The V gene's germline CDR1 is LNHNV and CDR2 YYDKDF (reference sequence). Researchers used genomic DNA as the template to profile TCR beta VDJ and CDR3. In TCRdb, the reads were re-called with MiXCR into one record per CDR3 protein. The data contain more than 100,000 distinct CDR3 sequences, around 48% of them singletons. The receptor was derived from a human donor in good health, serving as a control. This chain joins TRBV15 and TRBJ2-7; 8 bases line up with TRBD1. Sequencing used sorted CD4+, CD8+, or CD8+CD57+ T cells (not recorded which) from PBMCs. The CDR3 region has the DNA TGTGCCACCAGCAGAGACGGACAGGGCTCCTACGAGCAGTACTTC. Its translation: CATSRDGQGSYEQYF. The complete variable domain, with remaining parts taken from reference TRBV15 and TRBJ2-7, reads DAMVIQNPRYQVTQFGKPVTLSCSQTLNHNVMYWYQQKSSQAPKLLFHYYDKDFNNEADTPDNFQSRRPNTSFCFLDIRSPGLGDTAMYLCATSRDGQGSYEQYFGPGTRLTVT.